This entry describes one T cell receptor (beta chain). The target antigen is unknown. The source of the sample is a study of T cell responses to AZD1222 COVID-19 vaccine. Looking at the study overall: Second doses at about 4 or about 12 weeks were pooled. Broader study findings: Donor demographics were predominantly white British with a female majority; clonal diversity may be underestimated. With dominance at 160-218 and 743-854, vaccine-associated CD4 TCRs spanned spike. Repertoires were obtained only post-peak T cell response.

Profiling relied on immunoSEQ multiplex PCR, and the TCRdb table lists in-frame clones only, not all of them. Altogether 150,000 or so clones are present, 90% being singletons, with the ten largest covering 6.9%. Germline CDR1 and CDR2: MNHEY and SVGAGI. The CDR3 contains 13 residues. Trimming took 7 bases from V and 3 from J; bases not matched to a gene: 6. Sequencing was performed on peripheral blood, taken on day 0 of AZD1222 vaccination. The receptor's source is an adult in good health. The rearrangement links TRBV6-5 to TRBJ2-7; 7 bases agree with TRBD1. CDR3 in amino acids: CASKGTADYEQYF. As DNA, the CDR3 is TGTGCCAGCAAAGGGACAGCGGACTACGAGCAGTACTTC.